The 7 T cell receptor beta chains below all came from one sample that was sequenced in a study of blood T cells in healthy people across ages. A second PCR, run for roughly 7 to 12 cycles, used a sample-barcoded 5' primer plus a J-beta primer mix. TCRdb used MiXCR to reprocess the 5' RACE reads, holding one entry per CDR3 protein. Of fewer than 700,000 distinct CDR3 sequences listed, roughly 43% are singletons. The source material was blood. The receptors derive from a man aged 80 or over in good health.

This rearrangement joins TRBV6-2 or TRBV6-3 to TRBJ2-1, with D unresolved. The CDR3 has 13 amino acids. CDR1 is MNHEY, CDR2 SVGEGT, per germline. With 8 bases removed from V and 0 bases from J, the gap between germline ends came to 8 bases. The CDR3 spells CASGVSSYNEQFF. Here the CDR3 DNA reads TGTGCCAGCGGGGTTAGCTCCTACAATGAGCAGTTCTTC.

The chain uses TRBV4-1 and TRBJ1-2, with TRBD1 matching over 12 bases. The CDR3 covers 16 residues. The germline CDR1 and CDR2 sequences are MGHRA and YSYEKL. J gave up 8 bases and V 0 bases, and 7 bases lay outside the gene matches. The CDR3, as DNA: TGCGCCAGCAGCCAAGAGCCGGGACAGGGGGCGGGGGGCTACACCTTC. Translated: CASSQEPGQGAGGYTF.

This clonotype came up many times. The CDR3 is CASSQELGFSSYNEQFF. The DNA for the CDR3 is TGCGCCAGCAGCCAAGAGCTGGGCTTTAGCTCCTACAATGAGCAGTTCTTC. V usage is TRBV4-3 and J usage is TRBJ2-1; D is ambiguous. The CDR3 has 17 residues. The V end was cut by 0 bases, the J end by 0 bases, with 12 bases between. Per germline, CDR1 LGHNA and CDR2 YSLEER.

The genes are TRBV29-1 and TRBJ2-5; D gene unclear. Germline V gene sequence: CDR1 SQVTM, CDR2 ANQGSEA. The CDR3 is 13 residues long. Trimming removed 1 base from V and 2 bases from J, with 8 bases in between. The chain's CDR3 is CSVEGRYQETQYF. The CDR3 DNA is TGCAGCGTTGAAGGCAGATATCAAGAGACCCAGTACTTC.

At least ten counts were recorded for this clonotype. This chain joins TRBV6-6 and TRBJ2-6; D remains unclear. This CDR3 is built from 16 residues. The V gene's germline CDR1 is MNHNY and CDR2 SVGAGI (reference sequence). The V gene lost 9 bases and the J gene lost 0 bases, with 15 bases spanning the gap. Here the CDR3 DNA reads TGTGCCAGTTTACCTACGTCTCGCTCTGGGGCCAACGTCCTGACTTTC. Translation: CASLPTSRSGANVLTF.

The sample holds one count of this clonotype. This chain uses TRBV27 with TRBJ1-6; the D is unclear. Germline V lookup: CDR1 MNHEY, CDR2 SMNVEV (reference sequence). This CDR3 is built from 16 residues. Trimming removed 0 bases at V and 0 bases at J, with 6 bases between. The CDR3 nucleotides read TGTGCCAGCAGTTTATCACAGAGCTCCTATAATTCACCCCTCCACTTT. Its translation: CASSLSQSSYNSPLHF.

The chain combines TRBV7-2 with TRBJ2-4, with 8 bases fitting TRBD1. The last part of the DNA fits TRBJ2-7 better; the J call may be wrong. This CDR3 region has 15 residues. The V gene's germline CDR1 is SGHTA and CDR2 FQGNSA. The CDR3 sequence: CASSYIADRDYEQYF. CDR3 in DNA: TGTGCCAGCAGCTACATTGCGGACAGGGACTACGAGCAGTACTTC.